This TCR beta chain was documented in a study of shared clonotypes between healthy human individuals. Germline CDR1 and CDR2: MDHEN and SYDVKM. Deletions cut 5 bases from V and 5 bases from J, with 7 bases between. The CDR3 totals 12 residues. Here immunoSEQ multiplex PCR was the method, and the copy in TCRdb shows in-frame clones only, minus some. The sample has about 500,000 clones, roughly three quarters seen once; the top ten hold more than 10%. The sample taken for sequencing was PBMCs. The chain recombines TRBV28 with TRBJ1-5; D is uncertain. The receptor's source is a woman between 40 and 50 years old in good health. Some clones in this sample may be carry-over from other donors' samples. CDR3 in amino acids: CASSPADQPQHF. CDR3 in DNA: TGTGCCAGCAGTCCTGCGGATCAGCCCCAGCATTTT.